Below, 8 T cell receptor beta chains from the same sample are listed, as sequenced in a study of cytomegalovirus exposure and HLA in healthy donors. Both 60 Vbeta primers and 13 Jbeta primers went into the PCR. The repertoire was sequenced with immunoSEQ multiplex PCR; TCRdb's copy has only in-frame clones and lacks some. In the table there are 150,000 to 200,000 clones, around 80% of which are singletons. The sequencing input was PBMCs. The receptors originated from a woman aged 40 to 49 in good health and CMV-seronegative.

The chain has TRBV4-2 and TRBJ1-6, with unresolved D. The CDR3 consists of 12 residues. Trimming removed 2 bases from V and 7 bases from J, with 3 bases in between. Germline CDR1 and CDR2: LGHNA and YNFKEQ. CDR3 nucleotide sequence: TGTGCCAGCAGCCAACGGAATTCACCCCTCCACTTT. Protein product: CASSQRNSPLHF.

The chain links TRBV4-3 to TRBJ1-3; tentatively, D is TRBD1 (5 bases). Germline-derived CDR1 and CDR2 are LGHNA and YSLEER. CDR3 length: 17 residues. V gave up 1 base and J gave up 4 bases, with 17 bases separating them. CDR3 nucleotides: TGCGCCAGCAGCCAAGCCGCCTCGACAGCGGGGGGAAACACCATATATTTT. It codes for CASSQAASTAGGNTIYF.

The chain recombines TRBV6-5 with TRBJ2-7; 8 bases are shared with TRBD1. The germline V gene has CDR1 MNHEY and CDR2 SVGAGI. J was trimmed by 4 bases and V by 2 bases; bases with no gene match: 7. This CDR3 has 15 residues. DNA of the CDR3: TGTGCCAGCAGTTACCCAGGGGGCAGGGGTTACGAGCAGTACTTC. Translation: CASSYPGGRGYEQYF.

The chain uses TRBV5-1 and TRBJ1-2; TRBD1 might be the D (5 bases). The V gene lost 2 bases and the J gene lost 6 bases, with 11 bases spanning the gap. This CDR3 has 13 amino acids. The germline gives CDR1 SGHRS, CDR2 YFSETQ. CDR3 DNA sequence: TGCGCCAGCAGCTTTCAGGGTAGGGATGGCTACACCTTC. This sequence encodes CASSFQGRDGYTF. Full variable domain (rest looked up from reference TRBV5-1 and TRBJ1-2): KAGVTQTPRYLIKTRGQQVTLSCSPISGHRSVSWYQQTPGQGLQFLFEYFSETQRNKGNFPGRFSGRQFSNSRSEMNVSTLELGDSALYLCASSFQGRDGYTFGSGTRLTVV.

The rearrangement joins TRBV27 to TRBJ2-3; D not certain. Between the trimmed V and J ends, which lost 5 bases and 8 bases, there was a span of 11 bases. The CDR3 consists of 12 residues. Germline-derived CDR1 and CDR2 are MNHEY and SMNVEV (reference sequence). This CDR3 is CASSPLPGTQYF. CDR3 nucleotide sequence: TGTGCCAGCAGTCCCCTACCTGGTACGCAGTATTTT.

The CDR3 protein is CASSLEGSGHNTDTQYF. The CDR3 DNA is TGTGCCAGCAGCTTAGAAGGATCTGGACACAACACAGATACGCAGTATTTT. The rearrangement links TRBV7-2 to TRBJ2-3, with a weak D call TRBD1 (5 bases). This CDR3 has 17 amino acids. Germline V gene data show CDR1 as SGHTA and CDR2 as FQGNSA. V lost 1 base and J 2 bases, leaving 16 bases between the germline ends.

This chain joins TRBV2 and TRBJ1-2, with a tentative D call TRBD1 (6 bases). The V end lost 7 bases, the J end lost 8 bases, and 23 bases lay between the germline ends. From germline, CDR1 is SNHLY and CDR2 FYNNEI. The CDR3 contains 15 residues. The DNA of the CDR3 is TGTGCCAGCAATTCGAATGGACAGCAAAACCTAGGCTACACCTTC. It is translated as CASNSNGQQNLGYTF.

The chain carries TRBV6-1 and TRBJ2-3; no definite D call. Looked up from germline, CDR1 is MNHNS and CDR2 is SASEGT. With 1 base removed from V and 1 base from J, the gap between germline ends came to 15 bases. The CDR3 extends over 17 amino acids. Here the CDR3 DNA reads TGTGCCAGCAGTGAAGGTATGGCTCACCCCCGCACAGATACGCAGTATTTT. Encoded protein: CASSEGMAHPRTDTQYF.